The text below deals with one TCR beta chain. The antigen remains unidentified. Positively selected for CCR7, the CD45RO-negative cells used as naive CD8 cells excluded terminally differentiated effector memory CD45RA+ cells. The data are from a study of shared clonotypes between healthy human individuals. Deep-level settings were used for running the assay. This table comes from immunoSEQ multiplex PCR, and its TCRdb copy is limited to in-frame clones, with some not included. The table shows some 2.1 million clones, with approximately 94% occurring only once. Findings and limits, study-wide: Relative to clonotypes present in all four donors, those not shared had lower generation probabilities.

Germline assignment: CDR1 SQVTM and CDR2 ANQGSEA. The CDR3 consists of 12 residues. V lost 6 bases, J lost 6 bases, and 7 bases stayed unmatched. The sequenced sample consisted of naive CD8+ T cells sorted from blood. The chain recombines TRBV29-1 with TRBJ2-7; 8 nucleotides match TRBD1. The origin of this receptor is a man younger than 35 in good health. Here the CDR3 DNA reads TGCAGCGTCACGGACAGGGCAGGCGAGCAGTACTTC. It specifies CSVTDRAGEQYF.